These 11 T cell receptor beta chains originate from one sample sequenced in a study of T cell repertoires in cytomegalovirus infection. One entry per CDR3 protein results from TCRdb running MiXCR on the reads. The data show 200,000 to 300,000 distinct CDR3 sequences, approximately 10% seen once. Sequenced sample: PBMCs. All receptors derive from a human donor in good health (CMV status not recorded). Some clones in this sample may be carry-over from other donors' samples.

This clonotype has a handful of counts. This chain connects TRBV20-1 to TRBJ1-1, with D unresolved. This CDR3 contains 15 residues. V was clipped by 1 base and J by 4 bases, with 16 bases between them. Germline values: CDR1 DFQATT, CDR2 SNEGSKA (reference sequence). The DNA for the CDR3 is TGCAGTGCTAGAGGCGTCCGTGGGGTTGGCACTGAAGCTTTCTTT. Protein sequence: CSARGVRGVGTEAFF.

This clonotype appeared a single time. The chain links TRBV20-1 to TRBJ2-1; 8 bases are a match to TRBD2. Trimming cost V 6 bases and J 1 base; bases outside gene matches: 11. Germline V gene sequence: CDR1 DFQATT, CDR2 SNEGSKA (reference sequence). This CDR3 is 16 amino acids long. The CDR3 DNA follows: TGCAGTGCCAGCCCCCTTCGCGGGGGGTCCTACAATGAGCAGTTCTTC. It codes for CSASPLRGGSYNEQFF.

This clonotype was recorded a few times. The CDR3: CAISEGMAGSYNEQFF. The CDR3 DNA follows: TGTGCCATCAGTGAAGGAATGGCAGGTTCCTACAATGAGCAGTTCTTC. The V gene is TRBV10-3, the J gene TRBJ2-1, with D uncertain. V was cut by 3 bases and J by 1 base, with 13 bases left in between. Germline loops: CDR1 ENHRY, CDR2 SYGVKD. The length of the CDR3 is 16 residues.

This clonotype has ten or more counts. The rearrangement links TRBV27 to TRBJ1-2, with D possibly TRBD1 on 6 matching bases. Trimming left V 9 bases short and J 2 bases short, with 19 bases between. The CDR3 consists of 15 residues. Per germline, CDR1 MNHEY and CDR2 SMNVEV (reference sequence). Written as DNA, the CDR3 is TGTGCCAGTCAGACCCTCCTGGGGGCGAACTATGGCTACACCTTC. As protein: CASQTLLGANYGYTF.

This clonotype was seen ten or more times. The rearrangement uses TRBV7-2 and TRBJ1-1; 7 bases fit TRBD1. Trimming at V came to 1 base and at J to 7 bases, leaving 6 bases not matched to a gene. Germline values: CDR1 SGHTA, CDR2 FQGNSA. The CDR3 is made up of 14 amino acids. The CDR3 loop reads CASSLVRGGIEAFF. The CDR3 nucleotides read TGTGCCAGCAGCTTAGTGAGAGGGGGCATTGAAGCTTTCTTT. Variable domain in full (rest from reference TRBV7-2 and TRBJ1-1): GAGVSQSPSNKVTEKGKDVELRCDPISGHTALYWYRQSLGQGLEFLIYFQGNSAPDKSGLPSDRFSAERTGGSVSTLTIQRTQQEDSAVYLCASSLVRGGIEAFFGQGTRLTVV.

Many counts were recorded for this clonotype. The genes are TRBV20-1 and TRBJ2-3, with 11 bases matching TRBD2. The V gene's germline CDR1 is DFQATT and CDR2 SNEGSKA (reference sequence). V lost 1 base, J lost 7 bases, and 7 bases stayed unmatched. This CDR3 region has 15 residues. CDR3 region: CSARAISGGANTQYF. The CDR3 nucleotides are TGCAGTGCTAGAGCCATTAGCGGGGGGGCCAATACGCAGTATTTT.

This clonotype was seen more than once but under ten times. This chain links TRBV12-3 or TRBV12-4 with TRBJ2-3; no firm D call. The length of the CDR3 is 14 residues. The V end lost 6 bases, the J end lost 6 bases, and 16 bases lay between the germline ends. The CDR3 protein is CASSLSASSDTQYF. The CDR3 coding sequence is TGTGCCAGCAGCCTTAGTGCGTCGTCGGATACGCAGTATTTT.

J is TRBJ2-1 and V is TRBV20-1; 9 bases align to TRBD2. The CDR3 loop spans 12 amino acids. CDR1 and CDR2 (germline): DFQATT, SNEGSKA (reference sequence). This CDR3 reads CSVRLAANEQFF. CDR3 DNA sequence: TGCAGCGTCCGACTAGCGGCCAATGAGCAGTTCTTC.

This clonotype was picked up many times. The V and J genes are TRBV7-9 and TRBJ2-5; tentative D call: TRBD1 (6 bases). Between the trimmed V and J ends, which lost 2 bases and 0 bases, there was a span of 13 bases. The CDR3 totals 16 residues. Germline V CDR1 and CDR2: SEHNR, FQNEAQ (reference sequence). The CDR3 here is CASSLQGQGNQETQYF. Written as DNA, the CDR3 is TGTGCCAGCAGCTTACAGGGGCAGGGGAACCAAGAGACCCAGTACTTC.

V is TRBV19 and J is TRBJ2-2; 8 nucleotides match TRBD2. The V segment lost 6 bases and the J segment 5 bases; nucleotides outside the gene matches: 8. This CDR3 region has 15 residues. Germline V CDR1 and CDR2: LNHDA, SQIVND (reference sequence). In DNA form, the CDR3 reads TGTGCCAGTAGCGTCACTAGCGGTGGGACCGGGGAGCTGTTTTTT. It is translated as CASSVTSGGTGELFF.

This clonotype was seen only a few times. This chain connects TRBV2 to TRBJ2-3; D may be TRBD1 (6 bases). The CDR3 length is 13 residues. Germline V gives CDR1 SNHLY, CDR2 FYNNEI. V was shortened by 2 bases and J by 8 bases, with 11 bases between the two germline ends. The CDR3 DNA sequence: TGTGCCAGCAGTGAAATTCGCAGGGGTACGCAGTATTTT. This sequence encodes CASSEIRRGTQYF. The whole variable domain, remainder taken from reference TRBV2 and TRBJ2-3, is EPEVTQTPSHQVTQMGQEVILRCVPISNHLYFYWYRQILGQKVEFLVSFYNNEISEKSEIFDDQFSVERPDGSNFTLKIRSTKLEDSAMYFCASSEIRRGTQYFGPGTRLTVL.